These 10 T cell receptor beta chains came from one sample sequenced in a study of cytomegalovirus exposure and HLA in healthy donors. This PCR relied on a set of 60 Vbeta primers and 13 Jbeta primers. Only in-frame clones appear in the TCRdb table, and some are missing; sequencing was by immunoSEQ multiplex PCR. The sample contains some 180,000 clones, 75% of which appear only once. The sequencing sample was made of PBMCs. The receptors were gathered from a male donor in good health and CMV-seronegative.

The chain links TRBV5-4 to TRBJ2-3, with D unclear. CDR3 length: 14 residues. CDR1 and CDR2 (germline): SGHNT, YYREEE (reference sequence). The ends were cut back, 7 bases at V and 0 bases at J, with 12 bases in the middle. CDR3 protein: CASSETMSTDTQYF. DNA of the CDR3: TGTGCCAGCTCGGAGACGATGAGCACAGATACGCAGTATTTT.

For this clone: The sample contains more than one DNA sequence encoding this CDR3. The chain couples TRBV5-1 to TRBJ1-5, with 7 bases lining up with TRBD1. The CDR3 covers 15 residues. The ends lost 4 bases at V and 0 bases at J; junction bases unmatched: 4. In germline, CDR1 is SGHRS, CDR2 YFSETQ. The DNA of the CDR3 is TGCGCCAGCAGCCTCCAGGGGGGTAGCAATCAGCCCCAGCATTTT. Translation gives CASSLQGGSNQPQHF.

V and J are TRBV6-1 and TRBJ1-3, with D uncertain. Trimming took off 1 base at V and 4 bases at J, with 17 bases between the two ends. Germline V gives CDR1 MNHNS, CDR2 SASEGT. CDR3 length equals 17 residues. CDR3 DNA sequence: TGTGCCAGCAGTGAAGGGCCCTACCCAAAGACAGGAAACACCATATATTTT. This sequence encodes CASSEGPYPKTGNTIYF.

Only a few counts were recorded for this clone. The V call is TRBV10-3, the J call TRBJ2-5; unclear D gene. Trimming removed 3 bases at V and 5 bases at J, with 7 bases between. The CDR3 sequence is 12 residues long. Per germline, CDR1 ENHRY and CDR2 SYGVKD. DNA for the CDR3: TGTGCCATCAGTGATATCGTGGAGACCCAGTACTTC. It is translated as CAISDIVETQYF.

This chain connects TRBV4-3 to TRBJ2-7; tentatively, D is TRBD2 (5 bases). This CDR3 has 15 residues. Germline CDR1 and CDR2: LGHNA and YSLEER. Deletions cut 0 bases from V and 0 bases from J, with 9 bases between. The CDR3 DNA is TGCGCCAGCAGCCAAGATTCCCGGGACTCCTACGAGCAGTACTTC. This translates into CASSQDSRDSYEQYF.

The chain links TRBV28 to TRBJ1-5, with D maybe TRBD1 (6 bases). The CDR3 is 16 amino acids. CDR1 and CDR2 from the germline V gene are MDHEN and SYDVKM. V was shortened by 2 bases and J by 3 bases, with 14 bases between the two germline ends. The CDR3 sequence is CASSLRGGRNNQPQHF. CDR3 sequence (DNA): TGTGCCAGCAGTTTAAGGGGGGGCCGCAACAATCAGCCCCAGCATTTT.

In DNA form, the CDR3 reads TGTGCCAGCAGCGTGGGAGGTCGTGGAGCGGGATATAGAGAGACCCAGTACTTC. Encoded protein: CASSVGGRGAGYRETQYF. This chain connects TRBV9 to TRBJ2-5, with 7 bases lining up with TRBD2. The ends lost 2 bases at V and 4 bases at J; junction bases unmatched: 17. Germline CDR1 is SGDLS and CDR2 is YYNGEE. CDR3 size: 18 residues.

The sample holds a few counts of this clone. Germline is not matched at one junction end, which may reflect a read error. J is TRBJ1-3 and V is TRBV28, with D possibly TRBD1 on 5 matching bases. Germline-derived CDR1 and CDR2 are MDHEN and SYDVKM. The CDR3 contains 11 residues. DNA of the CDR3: TGTGCCAGCAGTTCAGGGTCCCGGGTGCATTTT. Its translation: CASSSGSRVHF.

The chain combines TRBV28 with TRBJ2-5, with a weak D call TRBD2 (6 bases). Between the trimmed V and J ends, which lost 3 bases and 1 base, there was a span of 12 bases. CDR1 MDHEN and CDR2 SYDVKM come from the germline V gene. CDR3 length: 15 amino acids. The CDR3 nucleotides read TGTGCCAGCAGTTTCCTCGGGACTGCCCAAGAGACCCAGTACTTC. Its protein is CASSFLGTAQETQYF.

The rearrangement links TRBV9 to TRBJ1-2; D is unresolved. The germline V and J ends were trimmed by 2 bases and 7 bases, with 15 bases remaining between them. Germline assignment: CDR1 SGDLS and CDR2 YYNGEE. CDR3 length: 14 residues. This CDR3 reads CASSVGDPSFGYTF. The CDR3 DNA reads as TGTGCCAGCAGCGTCGGGGATCCGAGCTTTGGCTACACCTTC.